Listed below are T cell receptor beta chains from one sample, sequenced in a study of blood T cell repertoires in COVID-19. The protocol was immunoSEQ multiplex PCR, while the TCRdb copy is restricted to in-frame clones and leaves out a portion. The sample lists under 200,000 clones, about four fifths occurring once. Specimen: PBMCs or T cells enriched from blood (not recorded which). All receptors derive from a woman in her sixties who had recovered from COVID-19. CDR3s include the opening cysteine and the closing phenylalanine or tryptophan. The D gene is left open where the match is weak. Clone size, where shown, is once, few, many, or a class for clones that have expanded.

size	V	J	D	CDR3	DNA
NA	TRBV9	TRBJ1-3	NA	CASSVLQNHGNTIYF	TGTGCCAGCAGCGTTCTACAGAACCATGGAAACACCATATATTTT
NA	TRBV25-1	TRBJ2-7	TRBD1	CASSDGTVAYEQYF	TGTGCCAGCAGTGACGGGACAGTGGCCTACGAGCAGTACTTC
NA	TRBV10-3	TRBJ2-6	NA	CAIRRGSGANVLTF	TGTGCCATCAGGCGGGGAAGCGGGGCCAACGTCCTGACTTTC
NA	TRBV3-1/TRBV3-2	TRBJ1-1	NA	CASSHHVGGTEAFF	TGTGCCAGCAGCCATCACGTTGGCGGAACTGAAGCTTTCTTT
NA	TRBV4-1	TRBJ1-1	NA	CASSQEATGYEAFF	TGCGCCAGCAGCCAAGAAGCGACAGGATACGAAGCTTTCTTT
NA	TRBV5-8	TRBJ1-1	NA	CASSPGDRKYTEAFF	TGTGCCAGCAGCCCTGGAGACAGAAAATACACTGAAGCTTTCTTT
NA	TRBV10-2	TRBJ1-2	NA	CASSKGDYGYTF	TGCGCCAGCAGTAAAGGGGACTATGGCTACACCTTC
NA	TRBV10-3	TRBJ1-2	NA	CAISESSGYGYTF	TGTGCCATCAGTGAAAGCTCGGGTTATGGCTACACCTTC
NA	TRBV9	TRBJ2-2	NA	CASSVAGALTGELFF	TGTGCCAGCAGCGTAGCAGGGGCGCTCACCGGGGAGCTGTTTTTT
NA	TRBV11-2	TRBJ1-4	NA	CASNPSSRFGEKLFF	TGTGCCAGCAACCCCTCAAGCAGGTTCGGTGAAAAACTGTTTTTT
NA	TRBV29-1	TRBJ1-1	NA	CSVVGGRRTEAFF	TGCAGCGTTGTCGGGGGGCGCCGGACTGAAGCTTTCTTT
many	TRBV9	TRBJ2-6	NA	CASSEKRGSSGANVLTF	TGTGCCAGCAGCGAAAAACGGGGGAGCTCTGGGGCCAACGTCCTGACTTTC
NA	TRBV7-2	TRBJ2-1	NA	CASTPPGGGPNNEQFF	TGTGCCAGCACCCCCCCAGGAGGGGGCCCCAACAATGAGCAGTTCTTC
NA	TRBV5-1	TRBJ2-3	NA	CASSLVRLATTDTQYF	TGCGCCAGCAGCTTGGTTCGTCTAGCAACCACAGATACGCAGTATTTT
NA	TRBV5-8	TRBJ1-2	NA	CASSSDRTHGYTF	TGTGCCAGCAGCTCCGACAGGACCCATGGCTACACCTTC
NA	TRBV9	TRBJ1-2	TRBD1	CASSLRGTSYNYTF	TGTGCCAGCAGCCTCAGGGGGACATCCTACAATTACACCTTC
NA	TRBV25-1	TRBJ1-2	TRBD1	CASSELGTGVNYGYTF	TGTGCCAGCAGTGAACTCGGGACAGGGGTTAACTATGGCTACACCTTC
NA	TRBV7-2	TRBJ1-5	NA	CASSPWAASNQPQHF	TGTGCCAGCAGCCCGTGGGCTGCTAGCAATCAGCCCCAGCATTTT
NA	TRBV5-1	TRBJ1-6	TRBD1	CASSLGGTGNSPLHF	TGCGCCAGCAGCTTGGGAGGGACAGGTAATTCACCCCTCCACTTT
NA	TRBV3-1/TRBV3-2	TRBJ2-3	TRBD2	CASSRGRSGGADTQYF	TGTGCCAGCAGCCGGGGTCGGAGCGGGGGGGCGGATACGCAGTATTTT
once	TRBV7-9	TRBJ2-7	TRBD1	CASSYRGPEQYF	TGTGCCAGCAGCTACAGGGGGCCCGAGCAGTACTTC
NA	TRBV5-1	TRBJ1-3	NA	CASSPAVRSGNTIYF	TGCGCCAGCAGCCCGGCGGTCCGCTCTGGAAACACCATATATTTT
NA	TRBV30	TRBJ1-5	TRBD1	CAWSIAGTGGAYSNQPQHF	TGTGCCTGGAGTATCGCCGGGACAGGGGGAGCCTATAGCAATCAGCCCCAGCATTTT
few	TRBV29-1	TRBJ2-3	TRBD2	CSAGTSGADTQYF	TGCAGCGCTGGGACTAGCGGGGCAGATACGCAGTATTTT
NA	TRBV5-6	TRBJ1-2	NA	CASSLSGVYGYTF	TGTGCCAGCAGCTTGTCAGGGGTCTATGGCTACACCTTC
NA	TRBV3-1/TRBV3-2	TRBJ2-5	NA	CASSHSPEEETQYF	TGTGCCAGCAGCCACTCCCCGGAGGAAGAGACCCAGTACTTC
NA	TRBV5-1	TRBJ2-3	TRBD2	CASQPGLASGDTQYF	TGCGCCAGCCAGCCGGGACTAGCTTCCGGAGATACGCAGTATTTT
NA	TRBV7-9	TRBJ1-2	TRBD1	CASSLEQGRGYGYTF	TGTGCCAGCAGCTTAGAACAGGGGCGCGGCTATGGCTACACCTTC
NA	TRBV12-3/TRBV12-4	TRBJ1-2	NA	CASSGEGSSGYTF	TGTGCCAGCAGTGGGGAGGGGAGTTCTGGCTACACCTTC
NA	TRBV18	TRBJ1-2	NA	CASSPLRGSEYGYTF	TGTGCCAGCTCACCATTAAGGGGGTCCGAATATGGCTACACCTTC
NA	TRBV19	TRBJ2-7	NA	CASSSRGLSSYEQYF	TGTGCCAGTAGCAGTCGAGGCCTCAGCTCCTACGAGCAGTACTTC
NA	TRBV24-1	TRBJ1-4	TRBD1	CATSDPSRGAEKLFF	TGTGCCACCAGTGATCCAAGCAGGGGGGCCGAAAAACTGTTTTTT
NA	TRBV19	TRBJ2-1	TRBD2	CASSIHTAGGSYNEQFF	TGTGCCAGTAGTATCCACACAGCGGGGGGTTCCTACAATGAGCAGTTCTTC
NA	TRBV19	TRBJ2-5	NA	CASSSRDSQETQYF	TGTGCCAGTAGTAGCCGGGACTCTCAAGAGACCCAGTACTTC
NA	TRBV5-1	TRBJ1-1	TRBD1	CASSGQGGTTEAFF	TGCGCCAGCAGCGGACAGGGGGGGACCACTGAAGCTTTCTTT
few	TRBV4-2	TRBJ2-7	TRBD2	CASSQDWGGEQYF	TGTGCCAGCAGCCAAGACTGGGGGGGCGAGCAGTACTTC
NA	TRBV5-4	TRBJ1-5	TRBD1	CASSSQGVSQPQHF	TGTGCCAGCAGCTCACAGGGGGTCTCTCAGCCCCAGCATTTT
NA	TRBV5-1	TRBJ2-3	NA	CASSLWGENADTQYF	TGCGCCAGCAGCTTGTGGGGGGAGAACGCGGATACGCAGTATTTT
NA	TRBV7-9	TRBJ2-2	NA	CASSLVSPGTGELFF	TGTGCCAGCAGCTTAGTATCCCCAGGGACCGGGGAGCTGTTTTTT
NA	TRBV3-1/TRBV3-2	TRBJ2-7	NA	CASSQELARFYEQYF	TGTGCCAGCAGCCAAGAGCTTGCCAGATTCTACGAGCAGTACTTC